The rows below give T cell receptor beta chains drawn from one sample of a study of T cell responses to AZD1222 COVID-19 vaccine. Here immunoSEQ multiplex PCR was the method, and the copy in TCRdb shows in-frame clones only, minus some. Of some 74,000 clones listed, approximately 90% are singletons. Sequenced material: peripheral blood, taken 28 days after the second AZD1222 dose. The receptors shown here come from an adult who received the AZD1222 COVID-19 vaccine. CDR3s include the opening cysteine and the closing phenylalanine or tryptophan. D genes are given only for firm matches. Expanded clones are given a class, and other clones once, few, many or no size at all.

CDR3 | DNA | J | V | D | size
CASSFDSNYGYTF | TGCGCCAGCAGCTTCGACAGCAACTATGGCTACACCTTC | TRBJ1-2 | TRBV5-1 | NA | NA
CATSDPQDLYNEQFF | TGTGCCACCAGTGATCCCCAGGACCTCTACAATGAGCAGTTCTTC | TRBJ2-1 | TRBV24-1 | NA | once
CASSSRQTGATNEKLFF | TGTGCCAGCAGTTCCCGCCAGACTGGTGCAACTAATGAAAAACTGTTTTTT | TRBJ1-4 | TRBV6-2/TRBV6-3 | NA | NA
CATSRSGLAVSYEQYF | TGTGCCACCAGCAGATCCGGACTAGCGGTCTCCTACGAGCAGTACTTC | TRBJ2-7 | TRBV15 | TRBD2 | NA
CASSLGRLNTEAFF | TGTGCCAGCAGCTTAGGCCGATTGAACACTGAAGCTTTCTTT | TRBJ1-1 | TRBV5-6 | NA | NA
CASSVNRGTLYEQYF | TGTGCCAGTAGCGTTAACAGGGGCACGCTCTACGAGCAGTACTTC | TRBJ2-7 | TRBV19 | TRBD1 | NA
CASSLGGLGNTIYF | TGTGCCAGCAGCTTGGGGGGCCTTGGAAACACCATATATTTT | TRBJ1-3 | TRBV7-8 | NA | NA
CASSQGGSSTEAFF | TGTGCCAGCAGCCAAGGGGGATCGAGCACTGAAGCTTTCTTT | TRBJ1-1 | TRBV14 | NA | NA
CASSRPPLKDGYTF | TGTGCCAGCAGCCGTCCGCCCCTTAAGGATGGCTACACCTTC | TRBJ1-2 | TRBV7-8 | NA | NA
CASSQRTGQGQETQYF | TGCGCCAGCAGCCAAAGGACAGGGCAGGGTCAAGAGACCCAGTACTTC | TRBJ2-5 | TRBV5-1 | TRBD1 | NA
CASSWSSGRATDTQYF | TGTGCCAGCAGCTGGAGTAGCGGGAGGGCCACAGATACGCAGTATTTT | TRBJ2-3 | TRBV9 | TRBD2 | NA
CASSGVSYEQYF | TGTGCCAGCAGTGGGGTTTCCTACGAGCAGTACTTC | TRBJ2-7 | TRBV6-6 | NA | NA
CASSSRDGSYEQYF | TGTGCCAGTAGTTCCCGGGACGGATCCTACGAGCAGTACTTC | TRBJ2-7 | TRBV19 | NA | medium-sized
CATSGGRDSTDTQYF | TGTGCCACCAGTGGCGGCCGGGACAGCACAGATACGCAGTATTTT | TRBJ2-3 | TRBV24-1 | NA | few
CASSRISRGDTIYF | TGTGCCAGCAGCCGAATATCGAGGGGGGACACCATATATTTT | TRBJ1-3 | TRBV3-1/TRBV3-2 | NA | once
CASSQLDRAHYEQYF | TGCGCCAGCAGCCAACTGGACAGGGCACACTACGAGCAGTACTTC | TRBJ2-7 | TRBV4-1 | TRBD1 | NA
CASSLNTGELFF | TGTGCCAGCAGCCTGAACACCGGGGAGCTGTTTTTT | TRBJ2-2 | TRBV5-6 | NA | NA
CASSQARVGTGELFF | TGCGCCAGCAGCCAAGCTCGGGTGGGCACCGGGGAGCTGTTTTTT | TRBJ2-2 | TRBV4-3 | NA | NA
CASRKQGASGNTIYF | TGTGCCAGCAGAAAACAGGGGGCCTCTGGAAACACCATATATTTT | TRBJ1-3 | TRBV6-5 | TRBD1 | NA
CASREPGGYTF | TGCGCCAGCAGGGAACCGGGTGGCTACACCTTC | TRBJ1-2 | TRBV23-1 | NA | NA
CASSAQRKETQYF | TGTGCCAGCAGCGCCCAGCGGAAGGAGACCCAGTACTTC | TRBJ2-5 | TRBV6-5 | NA | NA
CASSLEGGYSNQPQHF | TGTGCCAGCAGCCTAGAGGGCGGATATAGCAATCAGCCCCAGCATTTT | TRBJ1-5 | TRBV7-6 | NA | NA
CASSPGPGNTIYF | TGTGCCAGCAGTCCAGGCCCTGGAAACACCATATATTTT | TRBJ1-3 | TRBV12-3/TRBV12-4 | NA | NA
CASSLGSEQFF | TGTGCCAGCAGCTTAGGTAGTGAGCAGTTCTTC | TRBJ2-1 | TRBV7-3 | NA | NA
CASSPKPGLASDTQYF | TGTGCCAGCAGCCCAAAGCCCGGACTAGCATCAGATACGCAGTATTTT | TRBJ2-3 | TRBV4-2 | TRBD2 | NA
CASSQDRVLINYGYTF | TGTGCCAGCAGCCAAGATCGGGTCCTAATTAACTATGGCTACACCTTC | TRBJ1-2 | TRBV4-2 | NA | NA
CASSVFLQQDRGGTEAFF | TGTGCCAGCTCAGTCTTTCTCCAACAGGACAGGGGCGGGACTGAAGCTTTCTTT | TRBJ1-1 | TRBV18 | TRBD1 | NA
CAWSRQRNTEAFF | TGTGCCTGGAGTCGCCAGCGGAACACTGAAGCTTTCTTT | TRBJ1-1 | TRBV30 | NA | NA
CATHGGGPYNSPLHF | TGTGCCACCCACGGGGGCGGACCATATAATTCACCCCTCCACTTT | TRBJ1-6 | TRBV6-5 | NA | once
CAWSPGLAGMSEQYF | TGTGCCTGGAGTCCGGGACTAGCGGGAATGAGCGAGCAGTACTTC | TRBJ2-7 | TRBV30 | TRBD2 | NA
CASSLFRELFF | TGTGCCAGCAGCTTGTTCCGGGAGCTGTTTTTT | TRBJ2-2 | TRBV5-6 | NA | NA
CAIYRENYYGYTF | TGTGCCATCTACAGGGAAAATTACTATGGCTACACCTTC | TRBJ1-2 | TRBV6-6 | NA | NA
CAISEVGTANEKLFF | TGTGCCATCAGTGAGGTCGGGACAGCTAATGAAAAACTGTTTTTT | TRBJ1-4 | TRBV10-3 | TRBD1 | NA
CASSSHPSAPETQYF | TGTGCCAGCAGTTCCCATCCTAGCGCTCCGGAGACCCAGTACTTC | TRBJ2-5 | TRBV7-9 | NA | NA
CASSLGGGQAGGYTF | TGTGCCAGCAGCTTAGGGGGGGGACAGGCCGGTGGCTACACCTTC | TRBJ1-2 | TRBV7-2 | TRBD1 | NA
CASSGGPNSGANVLTF | TGTGCCAGCAGTGGGGGACCTAACTCTGGGGCCAACGTCCTGACTTTC | TRBJ2-6 | TRBV28 | NA | NA
CASSPGPGNTIYF | TGTGCCAGCAGTCCGGGACCTGGGAACACCATATATTTT | TRBJ1-3 | TRBV12-3/TRBV12-4 | NA | NA
CASSSPGLAVRLSTDTQYF | TGTGCCAGCAGCTCTCCGGGACTAGCGGTGAGACTTAGCACAGATACGCAGTATTTT | TRBJ2-3 | TRBV7-2 | TRBD2 | NA
CASSSPGDSANEKLFF | TGTGCCAGCAGCTCCCCAGGGGATTCGGCTAATGAAAAACTGTTTTTT | TRBJ1-4 | TRBV7-2 | NA | NA
CASSYRTGGSNIQYF | TGTGCCAGCAGTTACCGGACAGGGGGTAGCAACATTCAGTACTTC | TRBJ2-4 | TRBV6-2/TRBV6-3 | TRBD1 | once